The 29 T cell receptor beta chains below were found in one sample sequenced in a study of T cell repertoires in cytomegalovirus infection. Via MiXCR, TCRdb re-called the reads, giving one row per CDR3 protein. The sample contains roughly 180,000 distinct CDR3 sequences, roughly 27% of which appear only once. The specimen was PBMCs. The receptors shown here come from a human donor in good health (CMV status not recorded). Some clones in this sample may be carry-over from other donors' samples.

The CDR3 DNA is TGTGCCAGTTTTCCGGGACAGGTCAACTATGGCTACACCTTC. Amino acids: CASFPGQVNYGYTF. The chain employs TRBV19 and TRBJ1-2; 8 bases align to TRBD1. Germline trimming cut 8 bases from V and 2 bases from J; bases unmatched to any gene: 7. The germline V gene has CDR1 LNHDA and CDR2 SQIVND (reference sequence). The length of the CDR3 is 14 residues.

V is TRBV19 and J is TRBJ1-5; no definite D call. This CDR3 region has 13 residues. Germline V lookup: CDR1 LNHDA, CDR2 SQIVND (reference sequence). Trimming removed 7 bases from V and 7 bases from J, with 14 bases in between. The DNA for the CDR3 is TGTGCCAGTACCACTTCAGGAGACCAGCCCCAGCATTTT. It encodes CASTTSGDQPQHF.

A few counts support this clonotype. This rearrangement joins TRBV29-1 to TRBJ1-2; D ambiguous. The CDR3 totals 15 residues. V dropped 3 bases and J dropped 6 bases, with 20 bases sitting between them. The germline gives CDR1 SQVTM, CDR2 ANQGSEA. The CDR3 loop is CSVDGPGESGNGYTF. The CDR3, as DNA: TGCAGCGTTGACGGCCCCGGGGAGAGCGGAAATGGCTACACCTTC.

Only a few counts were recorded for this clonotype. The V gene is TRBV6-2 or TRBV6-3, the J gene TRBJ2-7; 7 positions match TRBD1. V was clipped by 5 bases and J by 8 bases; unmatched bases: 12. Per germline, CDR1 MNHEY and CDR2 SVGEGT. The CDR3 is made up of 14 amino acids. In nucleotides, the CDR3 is TGTGCCAGCAGTCTCCTTTTCCGGGACAGCAAGCAGTACTTC. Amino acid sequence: CASSLLFRDSKQYF.

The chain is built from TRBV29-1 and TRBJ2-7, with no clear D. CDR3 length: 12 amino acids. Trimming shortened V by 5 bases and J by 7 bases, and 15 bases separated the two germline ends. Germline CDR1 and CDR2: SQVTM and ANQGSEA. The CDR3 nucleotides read TGCAGCGTTAGTCCAGGTGTGGATGAGCAGTACTTC. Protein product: CSVSPGVDEQYF.

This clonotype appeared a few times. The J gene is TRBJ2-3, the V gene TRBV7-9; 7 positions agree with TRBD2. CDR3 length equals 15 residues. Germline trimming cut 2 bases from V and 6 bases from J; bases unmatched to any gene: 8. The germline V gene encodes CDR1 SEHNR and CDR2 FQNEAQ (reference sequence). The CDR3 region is CASSLLASGGDTQYF. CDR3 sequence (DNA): TGTGCCAGCAGCTTACTTGCTAGCGGCGGGGATACGCAGTATTTT.

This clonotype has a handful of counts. The CDR3 sequence: CASSLQVLGREQYF. The CDR3 nucleotides read TGTGCCAGCAGCTTACAGGTATTAGGTCGCGAGCAGTACTTC. This chain connects TRBV11-2 to TRBJ2-7; D is ambiguous. Germline lookup yields CDR1 SGHAT and CDR2 FQNNGV. This CDR3 spans 14 amino acids. V lost 2 bases and J 6 bases, leaving 14 bases between the germline ends.

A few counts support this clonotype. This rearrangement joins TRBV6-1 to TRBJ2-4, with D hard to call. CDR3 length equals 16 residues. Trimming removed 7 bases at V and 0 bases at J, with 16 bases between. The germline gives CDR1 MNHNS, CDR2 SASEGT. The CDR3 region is CASTSRDPLAKNIQYF. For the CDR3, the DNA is TGTGCCAGCACCAGTAGGGATCCCCTAGCCAAAAACATTCAGTACTTC.

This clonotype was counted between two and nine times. CDR3 loop: CASKIHGDPEHYGYTF. Written as DNA, the CDR3 is TGTGCCAGCAAGATCCACGGGGACCCAGAACACTATGGCTACACCTTC. The chain carries TRBV6-1 and TRBJ1-2; maybe TRBD1 (5 bases). Trimming left V 7 bases short and J 3 bases short, with 21 bases between. Per germline, CDR1 MNHNS and CDR2 SASEGT. The CDR3 covers 16 residues.

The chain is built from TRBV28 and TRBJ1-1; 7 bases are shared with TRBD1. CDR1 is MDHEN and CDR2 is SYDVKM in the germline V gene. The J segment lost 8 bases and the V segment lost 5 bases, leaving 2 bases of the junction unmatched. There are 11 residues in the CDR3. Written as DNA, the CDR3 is TGTGCCAGCAGTACGGGACAGGAAGCTTTCTTT. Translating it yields CASSTGQEAFF. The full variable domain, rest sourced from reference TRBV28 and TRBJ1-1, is DVKVTQSSRYLVKRTGEKVFLECVQDMDHENMFWYRQDPGLGLRLIYFSYDVKMKEKGDIPEGYSVSREKKERFSLILESASTNQTSMYLCASSTGQEAFFGQGTRLTVV.

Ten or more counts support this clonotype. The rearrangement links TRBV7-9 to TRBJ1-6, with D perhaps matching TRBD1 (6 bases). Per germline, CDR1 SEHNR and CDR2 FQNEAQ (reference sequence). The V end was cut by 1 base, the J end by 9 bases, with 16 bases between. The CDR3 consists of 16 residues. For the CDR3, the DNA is TGTGCCAGCAGCTTAGGAGGGGGAAATCGCATTTCACCCCTCCACTTT. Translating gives CASSLGGGNRISPLHF.

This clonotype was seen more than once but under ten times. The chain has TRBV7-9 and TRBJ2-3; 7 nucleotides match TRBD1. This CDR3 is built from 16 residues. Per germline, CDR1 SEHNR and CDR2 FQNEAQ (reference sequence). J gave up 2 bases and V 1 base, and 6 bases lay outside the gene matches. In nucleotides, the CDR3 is TGTGCCAGCAGCTTAGATCTAGGACAGGCCACAGATACGCAGTATTTT. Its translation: CASSLDLGQATDTQYF.

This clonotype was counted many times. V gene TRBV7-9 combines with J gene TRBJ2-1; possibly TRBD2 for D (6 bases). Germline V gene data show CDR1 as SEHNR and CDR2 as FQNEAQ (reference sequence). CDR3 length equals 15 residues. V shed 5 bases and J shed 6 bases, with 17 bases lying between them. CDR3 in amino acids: CASSLAGGSFNEQFF. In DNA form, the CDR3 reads TGTGCCAGCAGCCTCGCCGGAGGGAGCTTCAATGAGCAGTTCTTC.

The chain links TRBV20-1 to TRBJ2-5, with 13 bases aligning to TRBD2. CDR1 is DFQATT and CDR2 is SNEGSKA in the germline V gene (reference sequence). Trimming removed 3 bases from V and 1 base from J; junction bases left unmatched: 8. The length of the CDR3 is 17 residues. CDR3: CSASPGTSGTVQETQYF. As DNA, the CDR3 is TGCAGTGCTAGTCCTGGGACTAGCGGGACCGTCCAAGAGACCCAGTACTTC.

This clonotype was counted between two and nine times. The CDR3 nucleotides are TGTGCCAGCAGTTACAGGGGGACTGCTGGCTACACCTTC. Translated: CASSYRGTAGYTF. The chain recombines TRBV6-2 or TRBV6-3 with TRBJ1-2; TRBD1 might be the D (6 bases). Germline assignment: CDR1 MNHEY and CDR2 SVGEGT. The CDR3 extends over 13 amino acids. The germline V and J ends were trimmed by 2 bases and 7 bases, with 11 bases remaining between them.

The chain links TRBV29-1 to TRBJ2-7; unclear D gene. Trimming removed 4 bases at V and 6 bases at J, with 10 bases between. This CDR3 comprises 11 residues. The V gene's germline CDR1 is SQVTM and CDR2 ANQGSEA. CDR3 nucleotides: TGCAGCGTTGGGTCCCCCGGCGAGCAGTACTTC. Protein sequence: CSVGSPGEQYF.

CDR3 residues: CASSPGAVREGNTF. DNA for the CDR3: TGTGCCAGCAGCCCAGGGGCGGTGAGAGAGGGGAACACCTTC. The gene calls are TRBV5-4 and TRBJ1-2, with D maybe TRBD1 (6 bases). The CDR3 totals 14 residues. Trimming removed 4 bases at V and 12 bases at J, with 22 bases between. CDR1 is SGHNT and CDR2 is YYREEE in the germline V gene (reference sequence).

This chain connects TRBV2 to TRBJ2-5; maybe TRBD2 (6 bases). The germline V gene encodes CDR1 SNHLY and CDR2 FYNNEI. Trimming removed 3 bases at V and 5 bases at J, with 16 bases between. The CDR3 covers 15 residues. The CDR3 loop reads CASSELASAKETQYF. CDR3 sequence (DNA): TGTGCCAGCAGTGAGTTGGCTAGCGCGAAGGAGACCCAGTACTTC.

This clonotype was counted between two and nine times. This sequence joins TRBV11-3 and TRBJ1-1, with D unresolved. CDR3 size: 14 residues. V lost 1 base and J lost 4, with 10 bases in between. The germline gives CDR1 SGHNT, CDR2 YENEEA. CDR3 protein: CASSLGTPGTEAFF. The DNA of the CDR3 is TGTGCCAGCAGCTTAGGGACCCCGGGCACTGAAGCTTTCTTT.

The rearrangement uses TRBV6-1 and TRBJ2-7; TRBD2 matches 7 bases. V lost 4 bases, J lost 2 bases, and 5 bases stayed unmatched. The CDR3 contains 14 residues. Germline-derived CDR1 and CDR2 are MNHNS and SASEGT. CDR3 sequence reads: CASSVLADAYEQYF. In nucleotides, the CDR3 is TGTGCCAGCAGTGTGCTAGCGGATGCCTACGAGCAGTACTTC.

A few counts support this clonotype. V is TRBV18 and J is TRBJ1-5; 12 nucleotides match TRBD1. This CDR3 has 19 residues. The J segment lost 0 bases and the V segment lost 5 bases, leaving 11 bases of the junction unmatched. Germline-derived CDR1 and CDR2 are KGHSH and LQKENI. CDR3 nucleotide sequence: TGTGCCAGCTCATCCTCCGGGACAGGGGGCCAACGTAGCAATCAGCCCCAGCATTTT. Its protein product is CASSSSGTGGQRSNQPQHF. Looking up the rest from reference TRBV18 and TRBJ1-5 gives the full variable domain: NAGVMQNPRHLVRRRGQEARLRCSPMKGHSHVYWYRQLPEEGLKFMVYLQKENIIDESGMPKERFSAEFPKEGPSILRIQQVVRGDSAAYFCASSSSGTGGQRSNQPQHFGDGTRLSIL.

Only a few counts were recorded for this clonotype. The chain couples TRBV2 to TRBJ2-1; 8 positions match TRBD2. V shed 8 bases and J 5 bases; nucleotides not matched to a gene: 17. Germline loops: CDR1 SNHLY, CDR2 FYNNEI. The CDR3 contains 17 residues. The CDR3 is CASSKAGGGSWHNEQFF. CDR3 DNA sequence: TGTGCCAGCTCTAAGGCGGGAGGAGGATCTTGGCACAATGAGCAGTTCTTC.

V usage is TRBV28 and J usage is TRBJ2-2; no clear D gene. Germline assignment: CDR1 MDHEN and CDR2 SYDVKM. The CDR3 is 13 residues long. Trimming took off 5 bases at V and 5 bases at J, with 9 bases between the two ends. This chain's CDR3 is CASSRIATGELFF. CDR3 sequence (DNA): TGTGCCAGCAGTCGGATAGCAACCGGGGAGCTGTTTTTT.

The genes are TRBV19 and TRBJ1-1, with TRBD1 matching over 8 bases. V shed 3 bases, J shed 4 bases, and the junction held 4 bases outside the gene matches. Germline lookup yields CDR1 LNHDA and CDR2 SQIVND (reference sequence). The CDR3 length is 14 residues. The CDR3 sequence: CASSINRGTTEAFF. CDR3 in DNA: TGTGCCAGTAGTATCAACAGGGGGACCACTGAAGCTTTCTTT.

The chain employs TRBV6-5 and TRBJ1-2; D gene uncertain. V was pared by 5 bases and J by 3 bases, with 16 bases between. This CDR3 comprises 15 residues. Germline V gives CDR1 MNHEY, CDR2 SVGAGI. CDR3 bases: TGTGCCAGCAGTATTAACTCCGGAGGTCACTATGGCTACACCTTC. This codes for CASSINSGGHYGYTF.

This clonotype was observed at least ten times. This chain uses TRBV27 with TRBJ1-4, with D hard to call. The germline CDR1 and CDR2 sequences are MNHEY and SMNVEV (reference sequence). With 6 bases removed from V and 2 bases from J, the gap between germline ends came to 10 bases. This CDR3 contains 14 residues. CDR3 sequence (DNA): TGTGCCAGCAGACCAAGTTTTACTAATGAAAAACTGTTTTTT. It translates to CASRPSFTNEKLFF.

The CDR3 nucleotides are TGTGCCAGCAGCTTAGAAGGCGGTCTGAATTCACCCCTCCACTTT. Protein product: CASSLEGGLNSPLHF. V is TRBV11-2 and J is TRBJ1-6; D is undetermined. CDR1 and CDR2 from the germline V gene are SGHAT and FQNNGV. Trimming removed 0 bases from V and 7 bases from J, with 10 bases in between. The CDR3 runs to 15 residues.

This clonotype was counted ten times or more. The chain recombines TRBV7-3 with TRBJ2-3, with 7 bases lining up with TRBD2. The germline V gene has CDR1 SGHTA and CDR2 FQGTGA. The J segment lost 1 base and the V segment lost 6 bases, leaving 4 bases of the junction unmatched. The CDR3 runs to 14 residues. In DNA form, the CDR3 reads TGTGCCAGCAGTTGGGGGGGGGGCACAGATACGCAGTATTTT. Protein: CASSWGGGTDTQYF.

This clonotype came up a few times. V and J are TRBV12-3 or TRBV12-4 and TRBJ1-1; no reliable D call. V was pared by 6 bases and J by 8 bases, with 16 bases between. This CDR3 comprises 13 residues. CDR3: CASSMDGRGEAFF. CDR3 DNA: TGTGCCAGCAGCATGGACGGCCGAGGAGAAGCTTTCTTT.